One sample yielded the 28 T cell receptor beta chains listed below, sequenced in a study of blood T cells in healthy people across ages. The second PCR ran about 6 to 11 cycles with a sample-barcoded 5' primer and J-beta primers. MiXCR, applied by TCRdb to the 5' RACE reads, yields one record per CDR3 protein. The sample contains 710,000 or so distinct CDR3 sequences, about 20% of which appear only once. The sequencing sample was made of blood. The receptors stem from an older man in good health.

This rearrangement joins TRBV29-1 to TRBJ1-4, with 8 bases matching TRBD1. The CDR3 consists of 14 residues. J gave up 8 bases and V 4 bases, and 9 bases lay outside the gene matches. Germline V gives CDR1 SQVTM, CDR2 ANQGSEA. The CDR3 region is CSVGSQGALEKLFF. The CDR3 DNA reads TGCAGCGTTGGATCCCAGGGGGCGTTGGAAAAACTGTTTTTT.

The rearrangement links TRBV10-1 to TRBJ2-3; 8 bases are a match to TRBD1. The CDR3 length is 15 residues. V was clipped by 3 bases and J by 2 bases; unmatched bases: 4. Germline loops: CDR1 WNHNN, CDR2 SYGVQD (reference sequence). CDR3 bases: TGCGCCAGCAGTGATAGGGACAGGATCACAGATACGCAGTATTTT. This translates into CASSDRDRITDTQYF.

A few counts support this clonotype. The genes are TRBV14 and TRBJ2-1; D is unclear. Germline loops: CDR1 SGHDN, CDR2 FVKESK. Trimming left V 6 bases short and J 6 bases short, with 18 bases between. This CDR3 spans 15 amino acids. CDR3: CASSLMGSLLNEQFF. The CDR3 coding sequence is TGTGCCAGCAGTCTCATGGGCTCGCTCCTCAATGAGCAGTTCTTC.

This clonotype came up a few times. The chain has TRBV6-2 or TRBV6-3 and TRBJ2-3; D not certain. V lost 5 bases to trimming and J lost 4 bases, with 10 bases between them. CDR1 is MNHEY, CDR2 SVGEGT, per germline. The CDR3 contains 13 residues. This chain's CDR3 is CASSPLGADTQYF. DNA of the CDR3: TGTGCCAGCAGTCCGCTGGGCGCAGATACGCAGTATTTT.

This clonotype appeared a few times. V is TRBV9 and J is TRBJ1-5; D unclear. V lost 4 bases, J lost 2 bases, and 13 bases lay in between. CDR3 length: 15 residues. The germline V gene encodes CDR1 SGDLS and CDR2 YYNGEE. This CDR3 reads CASSPGVGGNQPQHF. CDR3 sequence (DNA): TGTGCCAGCAGCCCCGGGGTTGGGGGCAATCAGCCCCAGCATTTT. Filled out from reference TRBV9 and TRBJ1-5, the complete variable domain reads DSGVTQTPKHLITATGQRVTLRCSPRSGDLSVYWYQQSLDQGLQFLIQYYNGEERAKGNILERFSAQQFPDLHSELNLSSLELGDSALYFCASSPGVGGNQPQHFGDGTRLSIL.

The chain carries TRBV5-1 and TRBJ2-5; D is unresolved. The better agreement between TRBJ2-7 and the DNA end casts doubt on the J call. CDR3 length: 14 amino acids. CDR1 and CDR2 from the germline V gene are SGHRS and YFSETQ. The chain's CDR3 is CASSLRPGSYEQYV. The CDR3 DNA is TGCGCCAGCAGCTTGAGGCCTGGGTCCTACGAGCAGTACGTC.

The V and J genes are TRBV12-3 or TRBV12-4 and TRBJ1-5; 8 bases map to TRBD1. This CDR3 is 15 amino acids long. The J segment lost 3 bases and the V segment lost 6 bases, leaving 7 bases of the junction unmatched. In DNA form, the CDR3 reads TGTGCCAGCAGCACAGGGGGTGCCCTCAATCAGCCCCAGCATTTT. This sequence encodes CASSTGGALNQPQHF.

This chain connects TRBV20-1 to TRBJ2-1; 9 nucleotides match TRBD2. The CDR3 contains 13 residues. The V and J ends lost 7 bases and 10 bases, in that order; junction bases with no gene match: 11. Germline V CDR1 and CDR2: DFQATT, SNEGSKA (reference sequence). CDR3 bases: TGCAGTGAGAGGGCTAGCGGGAACAGCGAGCAGTTCTTC. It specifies CSERASGNSEQFF.

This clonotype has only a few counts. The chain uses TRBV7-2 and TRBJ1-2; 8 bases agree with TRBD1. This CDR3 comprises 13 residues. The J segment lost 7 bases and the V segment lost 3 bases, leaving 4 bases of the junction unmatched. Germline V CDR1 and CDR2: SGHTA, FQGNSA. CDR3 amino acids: CASSFRTGRGYTF. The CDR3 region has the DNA TGTGCCAGCAGCTTCAGGACAGGGCGTGGCTACACCTTC. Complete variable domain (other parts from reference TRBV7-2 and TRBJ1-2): GAGVSQSPSNKVTEKGKDVELRCDPISGHTALYWYRQSLGQGLEFLIYFQGNSAPDKSGLPSDRFSAERTGGSVSTLTIQRTQQEDSAVYLCASSFRTGRGYTFGSGTRLTVV.

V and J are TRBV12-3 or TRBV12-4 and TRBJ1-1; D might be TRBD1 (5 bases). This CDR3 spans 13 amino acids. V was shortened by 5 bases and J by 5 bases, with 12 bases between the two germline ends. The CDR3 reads CASSTGAGTEAFF. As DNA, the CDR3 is TGTGCCAGCAGTACCGGGGCGGGGACTGAAGCTTTCTTT.

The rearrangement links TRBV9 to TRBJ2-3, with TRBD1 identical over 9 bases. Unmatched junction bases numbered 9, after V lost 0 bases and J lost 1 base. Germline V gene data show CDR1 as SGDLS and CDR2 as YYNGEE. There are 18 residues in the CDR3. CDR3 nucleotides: TGTGCCAGCAGCGTAGGGACAGGGGTCGGACTCGGCACAGATACGCAGTATTTT. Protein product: CASSVGTGVGLGTDTQYF.

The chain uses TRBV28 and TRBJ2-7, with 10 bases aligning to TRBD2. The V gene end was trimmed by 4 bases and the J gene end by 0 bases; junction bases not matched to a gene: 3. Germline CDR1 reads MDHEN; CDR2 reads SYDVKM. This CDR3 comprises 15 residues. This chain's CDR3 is CASSSTSGPSYEQYF. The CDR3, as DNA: TGTGCCAGCAGTTCGACTAGCGGGCCCTCCTACGAGCAGTACTTC. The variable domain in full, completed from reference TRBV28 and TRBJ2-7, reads DVKVTQSSRYLVKRTGEKVFLECVQDMDHENMFWYRQDPGLGLRLIYFSYDVKMKEKGDIPEGYSVSREKKERFSLILESASTNQTSMYLCASSSTSGPSYEQYFGPGTRLTVT.

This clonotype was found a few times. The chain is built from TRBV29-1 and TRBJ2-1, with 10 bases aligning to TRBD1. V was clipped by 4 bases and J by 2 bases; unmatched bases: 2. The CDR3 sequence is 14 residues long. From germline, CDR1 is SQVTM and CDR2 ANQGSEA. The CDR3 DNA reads TGCAGCGTTGCTGGACAGGGGGCCTACAATGAGCAGTTCTTC. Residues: CSVAGQGAYNEQFF.

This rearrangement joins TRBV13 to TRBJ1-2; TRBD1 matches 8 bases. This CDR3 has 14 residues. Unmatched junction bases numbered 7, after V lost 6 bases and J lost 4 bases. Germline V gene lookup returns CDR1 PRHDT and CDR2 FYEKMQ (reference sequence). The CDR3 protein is CASRAITGGYGYTF. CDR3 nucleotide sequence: TGTGCCAGCAGAGCTATAACAGGGGGCTATGGCTACACCTTC.

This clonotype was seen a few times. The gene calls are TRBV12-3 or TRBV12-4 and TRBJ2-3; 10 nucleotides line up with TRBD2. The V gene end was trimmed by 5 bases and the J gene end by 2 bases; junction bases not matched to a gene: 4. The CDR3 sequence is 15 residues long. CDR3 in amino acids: CASSITSGDTDTQYF. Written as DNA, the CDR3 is TGTGCCAGCAGTATTACTAGCGGGGACACAGATACGCAGTATTTT.

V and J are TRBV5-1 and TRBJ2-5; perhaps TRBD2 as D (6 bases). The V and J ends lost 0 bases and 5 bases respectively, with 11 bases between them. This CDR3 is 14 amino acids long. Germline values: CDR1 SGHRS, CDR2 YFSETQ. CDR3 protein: CASSLVVSGETQYF. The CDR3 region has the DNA TGCGCCAGCAGCTTGGTTGTTAGCGGTGAGACCCAGTACTTC. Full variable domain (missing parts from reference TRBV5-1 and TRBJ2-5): KAGVTQTPRYLIKTRGQQVTLSCSPISGHRSVSWYQQTPGQGLQFLFEYFSETQRNKGNFPGRFSGRQFSNSRSEMNVSTLELGDSALYLCASSLVVSGETQYFGPGTRLLVL.

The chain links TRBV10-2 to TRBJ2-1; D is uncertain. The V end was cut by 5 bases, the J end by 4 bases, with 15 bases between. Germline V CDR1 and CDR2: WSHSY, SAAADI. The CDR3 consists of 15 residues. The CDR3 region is CASSILGGRYNEQFF. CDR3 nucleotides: TGCGCCAGCAGTATCCTTGGCGGCAGGTACAATGAGCAGTTCTTC.

CDR3: CASSYSDREGTGELFF. In DNA, the CDR3 is TGTGCCAGCAGTTACTCGGACAGGGAGGGAACCGGGGAGCTGTTTTTT. The chain is built from TRBV6-6 and TRBJ2-2; possibly TRBD1 for D (8 bases). V was cut by 0 bases and J by 5 bases, with 13 bases left in between. Germline V CDR1 and CDR2: MNHNY, SVGAGI (reference sequence). The CDR3 extends over 16 amino acids.

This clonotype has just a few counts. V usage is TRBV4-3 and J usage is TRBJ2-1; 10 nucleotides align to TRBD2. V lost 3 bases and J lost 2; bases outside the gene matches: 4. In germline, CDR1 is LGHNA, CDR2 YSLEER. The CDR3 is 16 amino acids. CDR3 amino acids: CASSQRSGGAYNEQFF. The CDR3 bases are TGCGCCAGCAGCCAGAGGAGCGGGGGGGCCTACAATGAGCAGTTCTTC.

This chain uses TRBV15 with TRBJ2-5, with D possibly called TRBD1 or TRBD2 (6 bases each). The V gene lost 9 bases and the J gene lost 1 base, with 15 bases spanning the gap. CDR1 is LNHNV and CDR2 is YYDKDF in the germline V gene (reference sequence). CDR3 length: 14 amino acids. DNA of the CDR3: TGTGCCACTGGCCGGGGGCGGTTCCAAGAGACCCAGTACTTC. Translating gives CATGRGRFQETQYF. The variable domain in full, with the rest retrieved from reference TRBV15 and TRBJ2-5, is DAMVIQNPRYQVTQFGKPVTLSCSQTLNHNVMYWYQQKSSQAPKLLFHYYDKDFNNEADTPDNFQSRRPNTSFCFLDIRSPGLGDTAMYLCATGRGRFQETQYFGPGTRLLVL.

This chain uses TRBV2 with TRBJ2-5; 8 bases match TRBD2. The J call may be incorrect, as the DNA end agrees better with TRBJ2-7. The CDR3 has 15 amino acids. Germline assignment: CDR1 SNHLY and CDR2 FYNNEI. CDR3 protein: CASSSSGLDPYEQYV. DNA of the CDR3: TGTGCCAGCAGCTCTAGCGGGCTGGACCCCTACGAGCAGTACGTC.

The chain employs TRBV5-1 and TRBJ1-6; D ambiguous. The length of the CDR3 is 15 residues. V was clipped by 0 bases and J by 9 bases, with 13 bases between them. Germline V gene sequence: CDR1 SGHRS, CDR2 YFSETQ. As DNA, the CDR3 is TGCGCCAGCAGCTTGGAGGGTAAAAATACTTCACCCCTCCACTTT. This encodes CASSLEGKNTSPLHF.

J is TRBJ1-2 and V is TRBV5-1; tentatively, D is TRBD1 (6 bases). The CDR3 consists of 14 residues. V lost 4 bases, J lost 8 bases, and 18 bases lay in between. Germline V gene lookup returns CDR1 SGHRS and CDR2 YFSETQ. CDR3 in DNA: TGCGCCAGCAGCCAGGACAGCCCCACCGTGGGCTACACCTTC. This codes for CASSQDSPTVGYTF. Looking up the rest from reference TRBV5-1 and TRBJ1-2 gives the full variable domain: KAGVTQTPRYLIKTRGQQVTLSCSPISGHRSVSWYQQTPGQGLQFLFEYFSETQRNKGNFPGRFSGRQFSNSRSEMNVSTLELGDSALYLCASSQDSPTVGYTFGSGTRLTVV.

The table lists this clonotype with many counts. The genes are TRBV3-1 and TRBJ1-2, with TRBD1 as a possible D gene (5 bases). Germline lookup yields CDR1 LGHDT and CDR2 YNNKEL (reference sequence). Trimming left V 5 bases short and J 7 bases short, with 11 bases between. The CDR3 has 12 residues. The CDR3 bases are TGTGCCAGCAGCTCCAGGGTAGGTGGCTACACCTTC. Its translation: CASSSRVGGYTF.

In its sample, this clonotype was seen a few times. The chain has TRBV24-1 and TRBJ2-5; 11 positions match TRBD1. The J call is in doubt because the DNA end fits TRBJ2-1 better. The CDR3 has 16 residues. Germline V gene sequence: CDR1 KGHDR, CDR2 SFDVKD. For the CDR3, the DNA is TGTGCCACCAGTGATTCAGGGACAGGGGGCTACAATGAGCAGTTCTTC. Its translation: CATSDSGTGGYNEQFF.

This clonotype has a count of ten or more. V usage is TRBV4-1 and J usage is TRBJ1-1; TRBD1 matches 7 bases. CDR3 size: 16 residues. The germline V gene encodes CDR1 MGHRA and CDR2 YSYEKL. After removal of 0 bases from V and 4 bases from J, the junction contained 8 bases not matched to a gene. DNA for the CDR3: TGCGCCAGCAGCCAAGATAAGAGACAGGGCGGCACTGAAGCTTTCTTT. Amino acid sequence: CASSQDKRQGGTEAFF.

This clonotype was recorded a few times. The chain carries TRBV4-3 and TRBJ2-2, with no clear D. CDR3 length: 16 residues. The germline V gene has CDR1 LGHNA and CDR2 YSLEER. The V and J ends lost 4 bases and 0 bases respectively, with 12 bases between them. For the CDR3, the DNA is TGCGCCAGCAGCCCCCAACCACGGACGAACACCGGGGAGCTGTTTTTT. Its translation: CASSPQPRTNTGELFF.

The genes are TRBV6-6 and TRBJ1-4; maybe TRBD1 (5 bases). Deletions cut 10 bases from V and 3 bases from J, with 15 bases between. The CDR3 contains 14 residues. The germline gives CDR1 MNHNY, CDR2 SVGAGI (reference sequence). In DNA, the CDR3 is TGTGCCACGACACGGAGGGGATCTAATGAAAAACTGTTTTTT. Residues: CATTRRGSNEKLFF.